Described below is a single T cell receptor beta chain sequence and its context. Germline-derived CDR1 and CDR2 are SGHNT and YYREEE (reference sequence). The CDR3 is 15 residues long. V was pared by 3 bases and J by 1 base, with 10 bases between. These data originate in a study of blood T cell repertoires in COVID-19. Study overall: In each case, the material was cDNA or gDNA derived from T cells, B-cell-depleted T cells, or PBMCs.

Original data processing: Estimated nucleated cell counts came from reference gene primer amplification. TCRdb keeps only in-frame clones here, not all; method: immunoSEQ multiplex PCR. V and J calls and clone size are copied from that table; D and trimming were computed from the DNA. This sample has 40,000 or so clones, with around 84% found just once. Sequencing input: peripheral blood. The rearrangement links TRBV5-4 to TRBJ2-2; tentatively, D is TRBD1 (5 bases). This TCR was sampled from a human donor in a cohort sampled during active COVID-19. The CDR3 sequence is CASSSITGNTGELFF. The CDR3 region has the DNA TGTGCCAGCAGCTCGATAACAGGGAACACCGGGGAGCTGTTTTTT.